The rows below give T cell receptor beta chains drawn from one sample of a study of identical twins. TCRdb reprocessed the 5' RACE reads via MiXCR and lists one record per CDR3 protein. The sample yields roughly 350,000 distinct CDR3 sequences, 9% to 10% seen once. Sequenced sample: naive T cells sorted from blood. The receptor set was obtained from a woman in her forties or fifties in good health. Each CDR3 is given with its conserved first and last residue. D genes are given only for firm matches. Size is stated for part of the rows, as once, few or many counts, or as a class when the clone is expanded.

size: -
V: TRBV20-1
J: TRBJ1-3
D: -
CDR3: CSAVPGTPGNTIYF
DNA: TGCAGTGCTGTACCGGGAACCCCAGGAAACACCATATATTTT

size: few
V: TRBV21-1
J: TRBJ2-5
D: -
CDR3: CASSKKGRSSQGKREETQYF
DNA: TGTGCCAGCAGCAAAAAGGGGAGGTCTTCACAGGGGAAAAGGGAGGAGACCCAGTACTTC

size: few
V: TRBV5-5
J: TRBJ2-5
D: -
CDR3: CASSFPRFETQYF
DNA: TGTGCCAGCAGCTTCCCAAGGTTCGAGACCCAGTACTTC

size: few
V: TRBV12-3/TRBV12-4
J: TRBJ1-2
D: -
CDR3: CASSFRGGDTYGYTF
DNA: TGTGCCAGCAGTTTTCGGGGTGGGGATACCTATGGCTACACCTTC

size: many
V: TRBV28
J: TRBJ2-5
D: -
CDR3: CASSLSQQETQYF
DNA: TGTGCCAGCAGTTTATCACAGCAAGAGACCCAGTACTTC

size: -
V: TRBV12-3/TRBV12-4
J: TRBJ2-5
D: -
CDR3: CASSFRGGGETQYF
DNA: TGTGCCAGCAGTTTCCGTGGGGGCGGGGAGACCCAGTACTTC

size: few
V: TRBV12-3/TRBV12-4
J: TRBJ1-1
D: TRBD1
CDR3: CASTQTGGTEAFF
DNA: TGTGCCAGCACCCAGACAGGGGGCACTGAAGCTTTCTTT

size: few
V: TRBV7-9
J: TRBJ2-7
D: TRBD2
CDR3: CASLTGGSSYEQYF
DNA: TGTGCCTCCCTTACGGGAGGATCCTCCTACGAGCAGTACTTC

size: few
V: TRBV12-5
J: TRBJ2-1
D: TRBD2
CDR3: CASGLLAGGPNEQFF
DNA: TGTGCTAGTGGGCTACTAGCGGGAGGGCCGAATGAGCAGTTCTTC

size: -
V: TRBV11-3
J: TRBJ2-7
D: TRBD2
CDR3: CASSSGGSSYEQYF
DNA: TGTGCCAGCAGCTCGGGCGGGAGCTCCTACGAGCAGTACTTC

size: -
V: TRBV12-5
J: TRBJ2-1
D: TRBD2
CDR3: CASGLGLRRLAGHEQFF
DNA: TGTGCTAGTGGTTTGGGCCTCCGGCGACTAGCGGGACATGAGCAGTTCTTC

size: -
V: TRBV15
J: TRBJ2-1
D: -
CDR3: CATGGPFDREQFF
DNA: TGTGCCACCGGGGGTCCCTTCGACAGGGAGCAGTTCTTC

size: many
V: TRBV12-3/TRBV12-4
J: TRBJ2-4
D: TRBD2
CDR3: CASSLAGGAKNIQYF
DNA: TGTGCCAGCAGTTTAGCGGGAGGGGCCAAAAACATTCAGTACTTC

size: -
V: TRBV2
J: TRBJ1-2
D: -
CDR3: CASSNHRVYRGYTF
DNA: TGTGCCAGCAGTAACCACCGGGTCTATAGGGGCTACACCTTC

size: many
V: TRBV5-6
J: TRBJ1-2
D: -
CDR3: CASSQTGGAYGYTF
DNA: TGTGCCAGCAGCCAGACCGGGGGGGCATACGGCTACACCTTC

size: -
V: TRBV5-6
J: TRBJ2-5
D: -
CDR3: CASSLALREIQETQYF
DNA: TGTGCCAGCAGCTTGGCTTTACGGGAGATACAAGAGACCCAGTACTTC

size: -
V: TRBV7-2
J: TRBJ2-6
D: -
CDR3: CASSSRGNSGANVLTF
DNA: TGTGCCAGCAGCTCAAGGGGGAACTCTGGGGCCAACGTCCTGACTTTC

size: few
V: TRBV11-3
J: TRBJ2-5
D: -
CDR3: CASSLPRGWETQYF
DNA: TGTGCCAGCAGCTTACCCCGGGGGTGGGAGACCCAGTACTTC

size: few
V: TRBV24-1
J: TRBJ2-1
D: TRBD2
CDR3: CATSTSGRGVAYNEQFF
DNA: TGTGCCACCAGCACTAGCGGGAGGGGGGTCGCCTACAATGAGCAGTTCTTC

size: -
V: TRBV20-1
J: TRBJ1-3
D: -
CDR3: CSASAASGNTIYF
DNA: TGCAGTGCTAGTGCAGCCTCTGGAAACACCATATATTTT

size: -
V: TRBV12-3/TRBV12-4
J: TRBJ1-2
D: -
CDR3: CASSGLRRGYTF
DNA: TGTGCCAGCAGCGGGCTCCGTCGGGGCTACACCTTC

size: -
V: TRBV24-1
J: TRBJ1-4
D: -
CDR3: CATSDSRQGGEKLFF
DNA: TGTGCCACCAGTGATTCGCGGCAGGGAGGTGAAAAACTGTTTTTT

size: many
V: TRBV15
J: TRBJ2-2
D: -
CDR3: CATSRERQAGTGELFF
DNA: TGTGCCACCAGCAGAGAGCGACAGGCAGGGACCGGGGAGCTGTTTTTT

size: few
V: TRBV5-5
J: TRBJ1-1
D: -
CDR3: CASSSEQNTEAFF
DNA: TGTGCCAGCAGCTCGGAGCAGAACACTGAAGCTTTCTTT

size: once
V: TRBV6-5
J: TRBJ2-5
D: -
CDR3: CASSTPVQETQYF
DNA: TGTGCCAGCAGTACACCGGTACAAGAGACCCAGTACTTC

size: few
V: TRBV27
J: TRBJ2-5
D: -
CDR3: CARDRAGQQETQYF
DNA: TGTGCCAGGGACCGGGCGGGACAACAAGAGACCCAGTACTTC

size: few
V: TRBV7-6
J: TRBJ2-1
D: -
CDR3: CASGRGPRERYNEQFF
DNA: TGTGCCAGCGGTAGGGGACCCCGCGAGCGGTACAATGAGCAGTTCTTC

size: many
V: TRBV12-3/TRBV12-4
J: TRBJ2-7
D: -
CDR3: CASSFGGQKFGEQYF
DNA: TGTGCCAGCAGTTTCGGAGGACAGAAGTTTGGGGAGCAGTACTTC

size: few
V: TRBV5-1
J: TRBJ2-1
D: TRBD1
CDR3: CASSFQGQGRNNEQFF
DNA: TGCGCCAGCAGCTTCCAAGGACAGGGGCGAAACAATGAGCAGTTCTTC

size: -
V: TRBV12-3/TRBV12-4
J: TRBJ1-1
D: -
CDR3: CASSFQDEAFF
DNA: TGTGCCAGCAGTTTCCAGGACGAAGCTTTCTTT

size: -
V: TRBV5-5
J: TRBJ2-1
D: TRBD1
CDR3: CASSLALGQGQEQFF
DNA: TGTGCCAGCAGCTTGGCCCTAGGACAGGGACAAGAGCAGTTCTTC

size: few
V: TRBV10-3
J: TRBJ1-2
D: -
CDR3: CAISESRNGYGYTF
DNA: TGTGCCATCAGTGAGTCGAGAAACGGCTATGGCTACACCTTC

size: -
V: TRBV5-1
J: TRBJ2-2
D: TRBD2
CDR3: CASSSVTSGTGGELFF
DNA: TGCGCCAGCAGCTCGGTGACTAGCGGGACGGGCGGGGAGCTGTTTTTT

size: -
V: TRBV12-3/TRBV12-4
J: TRBJ2-4
D: TRBD1
CDR3: CASSFRDRGNIQYF
DNA: TGTGCCAGCAGTTTCAGGGACAGAGGGAACATTCAGTACTTC

size: many
V: TRBV20-1
J: TRBJ2-1
D: TRBD2
CDR3: CSASKLAGEGNEQFF
DNA: TGCAGTGCTAGTAAACTAGCGGGAGAGGGTAATGAGCAGTTCTTC

size: few
V: TRBV3-1
J: TRBJ2-5
D: -
CDR3: CASSQVVEGGTQYF
DNA: TGTGCCAGCAGCCAAGTCGTGGAGGGTGGGACCCAGTACTTC

size: many
V: TRBV6-2/TRBV6-3
J: TRBJ2-7
D: TRBD1
CDR3: CASSYPGGYEQYF
DNA: TGTGCCAGCAGTTATCCAGGGGGCTACGAGCAGTACTTC

size: -
V: TRBV29-1
J: TRBJ2-5
D: TRBD2
CDR3: CSVGPTSGLGGETQYF
DNA: TGCAGCGTTGGGCCCACTAGCGGCCTCGGGGGCGAGACCCAGTACTTC

size: -
V: TRBV7-9
J: TRBJ1-1
D: -
CDR3: CASSFATGLNTEAFF
DNA: TGTGCCAGCAGCTTCGCAACAGGGCTGAACACTGAAGCTTTCTTT

size: few
V: TRBV12-3/TRBV12-4
J: TRBJ1-4
D: -
CDR3: CASSLNGEKLFF
DNA: TGTGCCAGCAGTTTAAATGGCGAAAAACTGTTTTTT

size: -
V: TRBV12-3/TRBV12-4
J: TRBJ1-1
D: -
CDR3: CASSLGTSAMNTEAFF
DNA: TGTGCCAGCAGTTTGGGTACAAGCGCTATGAACACTGAAGCTTTCTTT

size: few
V: TRBV7-8
J: TRBJ1-1
D: -
CDR3: CASSPDRETEAFF
DNA: TGTGCCAGCAGCCCGGACCGGGAGACTGAAGCTTTCTTT

size: few
V: TRBV5-1
J: TRBJ2-2
D: TRBD1
CDR3: CASSRGTGIDTGELFF
DNA: TGCGCCAGCAGCCGGGGGACAGGGATCGACACCGGGGAGCTGTTTTTT

size: many
V: TRBV10-1
J: TRBJ2-1
D: TRBD2
CDR3: CASSESGGGRAGTYNEQFF
DNA: TGCGCCAGCAGTGAGTCGGGTGGGGGGAGGGCCGGGACCTACAATGAGCAGTTCTTC

size: few
V: TRBV28
J: TRBJ2-7
D: -
CDR3: CASSPLGIEGGEQYF
DNA: TGTGCCAGCAGTCCCCTCGGGATTGAGGGGGGCGAGCAGTACTTC

size: few
V: TRBV12-3/TRBV12-4
J: TRBJ2-4
D: -
CDR3: CASSLRWELERHF
DNA: TGTGCCAGCAGTTTACGCTGGGAACTAGAGCGGCACTTC

size: -
V: TRBV3-1
J: TRBJ2-5
D: -
CDR3: CASSQDRPINQETQYF
DNA: TGTGCCAGCAGCCAAGATAGGCCGATTAACCAAGAGACCCAGTACTTC

size: -
V: TRBV20-1
J: TRBJ2-7
D: TRBD1
CDR3: CSAPRQGRNLYEQYF
DNA: TGCAGTGCTCCCAGACAGGGGCGCAATTTGTACGAGCAGTACTTC